This T cell receptor beta chain was recorded in a study of beta chain features in type 1 diabetes. Findings and caveats of the study: It was among patients, rather than healthy donors, that naive, central memory and Treg TCRB repertoires appeared more similar. There was a possibility that cDNA sequencing over-represented cells with high TCR expression. TCRB CDR3 length was moderately but significantly reduced in all four CD4+ subsets of Type 1 diabetes patients. PCR might show a preference for shorter templates, equally across patients and controls.

A sort by CD45RO/CCR7/CD25/CD127/CD95/CD27 yielded CD4+ naive, central memory, regulatory and stem cell-like memory cells. Reverse transcription of all isolated RNA meant that expressed TCRB transcripts were sequenced. Profiling relied on immunoSEQ multiplex PCR, and the TCRdb table lists in-frame clones only, not all of them. The sample has over 600,000 clones; around an eighth are singletons. A remark on this clone: What it binds is unknown.

The source of this sequence is a man aged 25-40 years with type 1 diabetes. Sequencing was performed on naive CD4+ T cells from blood.

CDR3 sequence: CASTRLADRIYEQYF. CDR3 coding DNA: TGTGCCAGCACCCGGCTAGCAGACAGGATCTACGAGCAGTACTTC. This rearrangement joins TRBV7-2 to TRBJ2-7; D possibly corresponds to TRBD1 (6 bases). The CDR3 length is 15 residues. Trimming left V 7 bases short and J 3 bases short, with 19 bases between. Germline values: CDR1 SGHTA, CDR2 FQGNSA.